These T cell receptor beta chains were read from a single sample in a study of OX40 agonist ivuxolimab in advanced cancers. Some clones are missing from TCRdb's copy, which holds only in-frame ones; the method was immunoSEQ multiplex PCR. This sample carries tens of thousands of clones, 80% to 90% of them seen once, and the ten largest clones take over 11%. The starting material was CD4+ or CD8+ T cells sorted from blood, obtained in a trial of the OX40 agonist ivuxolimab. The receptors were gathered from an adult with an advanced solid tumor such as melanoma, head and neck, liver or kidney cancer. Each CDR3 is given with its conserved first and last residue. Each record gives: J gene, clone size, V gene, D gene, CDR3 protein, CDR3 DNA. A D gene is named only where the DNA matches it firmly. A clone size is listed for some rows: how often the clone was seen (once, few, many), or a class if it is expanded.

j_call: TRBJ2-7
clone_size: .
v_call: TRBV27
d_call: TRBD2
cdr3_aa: CASSLTSGRAYEQYF
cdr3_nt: TGTGCCAGCAGTTTGACTAGCGGGAGGGCCTACGAGCAGTACTTC

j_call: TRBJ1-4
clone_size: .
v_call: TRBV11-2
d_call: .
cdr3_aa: CASSLLGREKLFF
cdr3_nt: TGTGCCAGCAGCTTGTTGGGTCGGGAAAAACTGTTTTTT

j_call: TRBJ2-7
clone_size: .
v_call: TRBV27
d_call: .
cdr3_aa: CASSVITGSSEQYF
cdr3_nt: TGTGCCAGCAGCGTGATTACAGGGAGTTCCGAGCAGTACTTC

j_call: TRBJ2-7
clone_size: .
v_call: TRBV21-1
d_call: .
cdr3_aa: CASSKGWTGVNEQYF
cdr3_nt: TGTGCCAGCAGCAAAGGATGGACAGGGGTGAACGAGCAGTACTTC

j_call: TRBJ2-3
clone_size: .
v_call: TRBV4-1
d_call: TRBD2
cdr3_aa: CASSLPGLPNPADTQYF
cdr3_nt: TGCGCCAGCAGCCTCCCGGGACTACCCAATCCCGCAGATACGCAGTATTTT

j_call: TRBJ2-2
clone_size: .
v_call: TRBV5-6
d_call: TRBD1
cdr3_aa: CASSWDRAGTGELFF
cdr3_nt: TGTGCCAGCAGCTGGGACAGGGCGGGCACCGGGGAGCTGTTTTTT

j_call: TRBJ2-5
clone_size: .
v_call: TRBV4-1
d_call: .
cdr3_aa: CASSQVRETQYF
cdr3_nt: TGCGCCAGCAGCCAAGTCCGTGAGACCCAGTACTTC

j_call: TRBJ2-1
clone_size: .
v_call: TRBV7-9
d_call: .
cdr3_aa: CASSLGISSYNEQFF
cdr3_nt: TGTGCCAGCAGCTTAGGGATTAGCTCCTACAATGAGCAGTTCTTC

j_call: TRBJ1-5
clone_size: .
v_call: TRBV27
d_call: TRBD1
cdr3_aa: CASRQTGLNQPQHF
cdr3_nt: TGTGCCAGCAGACAGACAGGGCTCAATCAGCCCCAGCATTTT

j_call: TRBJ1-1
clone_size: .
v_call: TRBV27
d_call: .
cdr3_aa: CASSFWGRTLTEAFF
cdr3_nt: TGTGCCAGCAGTTTTTGGGGCAGGACCCTCACTGAAGCTTTCTTT

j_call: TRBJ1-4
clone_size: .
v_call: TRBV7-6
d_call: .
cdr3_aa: CASSLTLDRDEKLFF
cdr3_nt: TGTGCCAGCAGCTTAACTTTAGACCGGGATGAAAAACTGTTTTTT

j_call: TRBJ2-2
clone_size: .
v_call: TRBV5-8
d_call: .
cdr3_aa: CASSLQGTGELFF
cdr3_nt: TGTGCCAGCAGCCTACAGGGTACCGGGGAGCTGTTTTTT

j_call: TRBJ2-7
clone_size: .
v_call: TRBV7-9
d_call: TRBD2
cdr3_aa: CASSLVPSGSYEQYF
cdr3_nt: TGTGCCAGCAGCTTAGTCCCTAGCGGTTCCTACGAGCAGTACTTC

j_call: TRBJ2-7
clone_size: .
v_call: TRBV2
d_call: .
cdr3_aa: CASSVFPAYEQYF
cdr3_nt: TGTGCCAGCAGTGTATTTCCAGCCTACGAGCAGTACTTC

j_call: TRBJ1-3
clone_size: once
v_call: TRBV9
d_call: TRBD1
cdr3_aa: CASSEGQGETSGNTIYF
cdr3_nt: TGTGCCAGCAGCGAGGGACAGGGGGAGACCTCTGGAAACACCATATATTTT

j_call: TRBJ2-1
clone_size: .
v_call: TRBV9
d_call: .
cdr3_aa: CASSGYREAPNEQFF
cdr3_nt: TGTGCCAGCAGCGGATACAGGGAGGCCCCCAATGAGCAGTTCTTC

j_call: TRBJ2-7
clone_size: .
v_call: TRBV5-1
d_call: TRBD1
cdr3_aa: CASSPGQAAYEQYF
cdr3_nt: TGCGCCAGCAGCCCGGGACAGGCAGCCTACGAGCAGTACTTC

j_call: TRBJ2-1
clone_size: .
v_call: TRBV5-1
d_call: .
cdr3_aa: CASSLGLAPPYNEQFF
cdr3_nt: TGCGCCAGCAGCTTGGGGCTAGCCCCACCCTACAATGAGCAGTTCTTC

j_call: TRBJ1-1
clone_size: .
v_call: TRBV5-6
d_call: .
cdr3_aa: CASSSAAGSISEAFF
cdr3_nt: TGTGCCAGCAGCTCCGCGGCAGGGAGTATTTCTGAAGCTTTCTTT

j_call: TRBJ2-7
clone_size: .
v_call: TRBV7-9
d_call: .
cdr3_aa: CASRNSGEVYEQYF
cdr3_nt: TGTGCCAGCCGCAATAGCGGAGAAGTCTACGAGCAGTACTTC

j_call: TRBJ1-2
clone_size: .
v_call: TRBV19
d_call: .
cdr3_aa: CASSMGDGQTVNYGYTF
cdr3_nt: TGTGCCAGTAGTATGGGGGATGGACAGACCGTTAACTATGGCTACACCTTC

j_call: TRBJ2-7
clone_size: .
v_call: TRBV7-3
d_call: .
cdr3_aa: CASSLGAGPYEQYF
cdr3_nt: TGTGCCAGCAGCTTAGGGGCTGGGCCCTACGAGCAGTACTTC

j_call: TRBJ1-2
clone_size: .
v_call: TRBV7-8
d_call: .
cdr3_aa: CASSLAGRVLGYTF
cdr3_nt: TGTGCCAGCAGCTTAGCCGGGCGGGTCCTTGGCTACACCTTC

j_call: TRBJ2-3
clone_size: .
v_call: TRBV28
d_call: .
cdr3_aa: CASSRGFNTDTQYF
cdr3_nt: TGTGCCAGCAGCCGGGGGTTCAACACAGATACGCAGTATTTT

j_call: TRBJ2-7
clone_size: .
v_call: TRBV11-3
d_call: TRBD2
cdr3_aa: CASSPGTTDFVEQYF
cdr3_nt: TGTGCCAGCAGCCCCGGGACTACCGACTTCGTCGAGCAGTACTTC

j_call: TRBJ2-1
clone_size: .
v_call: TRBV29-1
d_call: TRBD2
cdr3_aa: CSVTGGGSYNEQFF
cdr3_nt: TGCAGCGTCACGGGAGGCGGCTCCTACAATGAGCAGTTCTTC

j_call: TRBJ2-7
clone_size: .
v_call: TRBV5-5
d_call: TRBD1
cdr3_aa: CASSLDRGPGYEQYF
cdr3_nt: TGTGCCAGCAGCTTGGACAGGGGGCCGGGCTACGAGCAGTACTTC

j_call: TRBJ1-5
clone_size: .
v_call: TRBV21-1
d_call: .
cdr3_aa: CASSKVGLGQGALSNQPQHF
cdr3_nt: TGTGCCAGCAGCAAAGTCGGATTGGGACAGGGGGCCCTTAGCAATCAGCCCCAGCATTTT

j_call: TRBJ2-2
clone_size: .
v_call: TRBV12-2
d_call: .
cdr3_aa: CASRLVFGGELFF
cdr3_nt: TGTGCAAGTCGCTTAGTTTTTGGCGGGGAGCTGTTTTTT

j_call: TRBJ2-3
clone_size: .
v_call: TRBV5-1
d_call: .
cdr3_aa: CASSLEGGTDTQYF
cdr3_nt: TGCGCCAGCAGCTTGGAGGGGGGCACAGATACGCAGTATTTT

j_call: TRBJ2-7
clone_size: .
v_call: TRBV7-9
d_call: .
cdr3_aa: CASWGSSYEQYF
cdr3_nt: TGTGCCAGCTGGGGCAGTTCCTACGAGCAGTACTTC

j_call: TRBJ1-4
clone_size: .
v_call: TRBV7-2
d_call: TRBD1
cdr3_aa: CASSSGDRDEKLFF
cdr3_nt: TGTGCCAGCAGCTCCGGGGACAGAGATGAAAAACTGTTTTTT

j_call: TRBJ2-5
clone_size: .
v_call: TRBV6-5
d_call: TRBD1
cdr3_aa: CASSNLGTDQGYF
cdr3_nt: TGTGCCAGCAGTAATTTAGGGACAGACCAGGGGTACTTC

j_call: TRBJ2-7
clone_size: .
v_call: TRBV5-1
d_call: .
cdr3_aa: CASSREGAPYEQYF
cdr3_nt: TGCGCCAGCAGTAGGGAGGGGGCCCCCTACGAGCAGTACTTC

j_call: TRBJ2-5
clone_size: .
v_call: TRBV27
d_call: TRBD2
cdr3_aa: CASSLTSGRTKTQYF
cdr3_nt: TGTGCCAGCAGTCTAACTAGCGGGAGAACAAAGACCCAGTACTTC

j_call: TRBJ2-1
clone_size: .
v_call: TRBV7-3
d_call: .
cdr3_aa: CASSLGQGVNEQFF
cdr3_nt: TGTGCCAGCAGTCTTGGGCAGGGTGTCAATGAGCAGTTCTTC

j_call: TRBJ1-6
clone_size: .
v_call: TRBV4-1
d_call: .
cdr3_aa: CASSQENRGRSPLHF
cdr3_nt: TGCGCCAGCAGCCAAGAAAATAGGGGGAGGTCACCCCTCCACTTT

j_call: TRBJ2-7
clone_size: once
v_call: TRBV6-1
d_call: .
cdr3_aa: CASKGLTTPGQYF
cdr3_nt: TGTGCCAGCAAAGGACTGACGACTCCTGGGCAGTACTTC

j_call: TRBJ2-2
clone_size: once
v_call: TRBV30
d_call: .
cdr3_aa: CAWASAGELFF
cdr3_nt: TGTGCCTGGGCGTCGGCCGGGGAGCTGTTTTTT

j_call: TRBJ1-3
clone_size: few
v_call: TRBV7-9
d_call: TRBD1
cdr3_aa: CASSPRDRVDTIYF
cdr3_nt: TGTGCCAGCAGCCCCCGGGACAGGGTTGACACCATATATTTT

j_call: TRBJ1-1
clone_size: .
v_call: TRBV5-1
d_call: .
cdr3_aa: CASSLLGVDEAFF
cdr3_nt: TGCGCCAGCAGCTTGTTAGGGGTTGATGAAGCTTTCTTT

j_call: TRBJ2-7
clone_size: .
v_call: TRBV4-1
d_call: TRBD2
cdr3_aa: CASSQDRGAGGPYYEQYF
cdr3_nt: TGCGCCAGCAGCCAAGATCGTGGAGCGGGAGGCCCCTACTACGAGCAGTACTTC

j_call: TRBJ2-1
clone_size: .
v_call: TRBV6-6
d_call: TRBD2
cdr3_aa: CASSPSAGAYNEQFF
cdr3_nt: TGTGCCAGCAGTCCTTCGGCGGGGGCCTACAATGAGCAGTTCTTC

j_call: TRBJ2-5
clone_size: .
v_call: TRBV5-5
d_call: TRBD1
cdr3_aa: CASSFVDRGYETQYF
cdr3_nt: TGTGCCAGCAGCTTCGTGGACAGGGGTTATGAGACCCAGTACTTC

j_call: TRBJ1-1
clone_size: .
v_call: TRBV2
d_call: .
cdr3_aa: CASSRGSGRTAEAFF
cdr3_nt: TGTGCCAGCAGCCGAGGGTCAGGTAGGACGGCTGAAGCTTTCTTT

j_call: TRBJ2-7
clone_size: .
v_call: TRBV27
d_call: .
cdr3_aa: CASSTSSLGEQYF
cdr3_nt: TGTGCCAGCAGCACCTCCTCCCTTGGCGAGCAGTACTTC

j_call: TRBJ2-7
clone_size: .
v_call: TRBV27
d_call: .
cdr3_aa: CASSLRDGTYEQYF
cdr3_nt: TGTGCCAGCAGTTTAAGGGACGGGACCTACGAGCAGTACTTC

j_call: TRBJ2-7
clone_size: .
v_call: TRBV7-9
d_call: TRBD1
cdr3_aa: CASSARGRVEQYF
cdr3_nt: TGTGCCAGCAGCGCCAGGGGGCGAGTCGAGCAGTACTTC

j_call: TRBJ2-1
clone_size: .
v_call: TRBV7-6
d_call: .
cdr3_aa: CASSLRGLDEQFF
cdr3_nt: TGTGCCAGCAGCTTACGTGGCCTGGATGAGCAGTTCTTC

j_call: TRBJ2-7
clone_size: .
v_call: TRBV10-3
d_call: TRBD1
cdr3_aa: CAISETSGTGGYEQYF
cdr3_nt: TGTGCCATCAGTGAGACGTCCGGGACAGGGGGCTACGAGCAGTACTTC

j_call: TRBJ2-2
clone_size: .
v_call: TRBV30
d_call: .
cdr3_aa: CAWSLALDTGELFF
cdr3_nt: TGTGCCTGGAGTTTGGCCCTTGATACCGGGGAGCTGTTTTTT

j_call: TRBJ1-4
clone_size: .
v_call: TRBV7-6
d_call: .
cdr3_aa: CASSLVGEKLFF
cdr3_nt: TGTGCCAGCAGCTTAGTTGGGGAAAAACTGTTTTTT

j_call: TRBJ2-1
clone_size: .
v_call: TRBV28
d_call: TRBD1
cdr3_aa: CASRDRGFDEQFF
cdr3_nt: TGTGCCAGCCGGGACAGGGGGTTCGATGAGCAGTTCTTC

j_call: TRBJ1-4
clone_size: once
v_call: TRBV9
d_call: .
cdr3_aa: CASSVENGWNEKLFF
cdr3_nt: TGTGCCAGCAGCGTAGAGAACGGATGGAATGAAAAACTGTTTTTT

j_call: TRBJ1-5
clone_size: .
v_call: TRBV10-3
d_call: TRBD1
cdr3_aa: CAIRGGTGSEQPQHF
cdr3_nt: TGTGCCATCAGGGGGGGGACAGGGTCGGAACAGCCCCAGCATTTT

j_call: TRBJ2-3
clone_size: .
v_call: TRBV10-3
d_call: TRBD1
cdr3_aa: CAISESWGTGDTDTQYF
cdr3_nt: TGTGCCATCAGTGAGTCTTGGGGGACAGGGGATACAGATACGCAGTATTTT

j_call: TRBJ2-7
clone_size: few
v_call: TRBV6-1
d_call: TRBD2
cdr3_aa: CASSEALGTTNEQYF
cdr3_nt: TGTGCCAGCAGTGAAGCGTTGGGGACTACGAACGAGCAGTACTTC

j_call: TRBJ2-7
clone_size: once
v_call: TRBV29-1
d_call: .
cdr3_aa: CSVCCRGEYEQYF
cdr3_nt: TGCAGCGTGTGTTGTAGGGGGGAGTACGAGCAGTACTTC

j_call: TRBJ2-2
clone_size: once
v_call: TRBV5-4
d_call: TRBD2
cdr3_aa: CASSYRGGHAGELFF
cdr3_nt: TGTGCCAGCAGCTACCGGGGAGGGCACGCCGGGGAGCTGTTTTTT